The 9 T cell receptor beta chains below were found in one sample sequenced in a study of shared clonotypes between healthy human individuals. Some clones are missing from TCRdb's copy, which holds only in-frame ones; the method was immunoSEQ multiplex PCR. The repertoire holds approximately 1.5 million clones, with 95% to 99% as singletons. Sequences were obtained from naive CD4+ T cells sorted from blood. The subset is: CD45RA+ positively selected. These receptor sequences come from a man between 25 and 39 years old in good health.

The chain has TRBV7-6 and TRBJ2-1; 8 positions match TRBD2. Per germline, CDR1 SGHVS and CDR2 FNYEAQ. CDR3 length equals 16 residues. Trimming removed 1 base from V and 0 bases from J; junction bases left unmatched: 2. As DNA, the CDR3 is TGTGCCAGCAGCTTAGGACTAGCGAGCTCCTACAATGAGCAGTTCTTC. It translates to CASSLGLASSYNEQFF.

This chain uses TRBV18 with TRBJ1-2; the D gene is possibly TRBD1 (5 bases). V was shortened by 5 bases and J by 2 bases, with 9 bases between the two germline ends. CDR1 and CDR2 from the germline V gene are KGHSH and LQKENI. This CDR3 region has 13 residues. CDR3 in DNA: TGTGCCAGCTCAAGCGACAGCAACTATGGCTACACCTTC. Translating gives CASSSDSNYGYTF.

CDR3 region: CASSPLAGGINEQFF. CDR3 in DNA: TGTGCCAGCAGTCCCCTAGCGGGAGGGATCAATGAGCAGTTCTTC. The chain recombines TRBV13 with TRBJ2-1; 12 bases agree with TRBD2. The CDR3 has 15 amino acids. Germline values: CDR1 PRHDT, CDR2 FYEKMQ (reference sequence). J gave up 6 bases and V 6 bases, and 6 bases lay outside the gene matches.

The chain joins TRBV30 to TRBJ2-2; D is possibly TRBD1 (6 bases). Germline V gene lookup returns CDR1 GTSNPN and CDR2 SVGIG (reference sequence). This CDR3 region has 18 residues. Trimming shortened V by 1 base and J by 0 bases, and 18 bases separated the two germline ends. CDR3 nucleotides: TGTGCCTGGAGTGACAGGGTTTTTTCTAACGCGAACACCGGGGAGCTGTTTTTT. It codes for CAWSDRVFSNANTGELFF.

The CDR3 DNA is TGTGCCAGCATCAAACGGGGCTACACTGAAGCTTTCTTT. The encoded protein is CASIKRGYTEAFF. The chain uses TRBV6-5 and TRBJ1-1; tentatively, D is TRBD1 (5 bases). This CDR3 region has 13 residues. V dropped 7 bases and J dropped 3 bases, with 12 bases sitting between them. Germline CDR1 reads MNHEY; CDR2 reads SVGAGI.

The J gene is TRBJ1-1, the V gene TRBV5-1, with D possibly TRBD1 on 5 matching bases. CDR1 SGHRS and CDR2 YFSETQ come from the germline V gene. V was trimmed by 3 bases and J by 0 bases, leaving 9 bases between them. This CDR3 has 14 residues. The CDR3 reads CASSYAGLNTEAFF. The CDR3 DNA is TGCGCCAGCAGCTACGCAGGGTTGAACACTGAAGCTTTCTTT.

This sequence joins TRBV2 and TRBJ1-2; D is uncertain. This CDR3 comprises 12 residues. The ends were cut back, 7 bases at V and 13 bases at J, with 19 bases in the middle. Germline CDR1 reads SNHLY; CDR2 reads FYNNEI. CDR3 sequence reads: CASNPMAGRRTF. The DNA for the CDR3 is TGTGCCAGCAATCCCATGGCGGGGAGGCGCACCTTC.

This clone was seen only once. V and J are TRBV14 and TRBJ1-5, with no clear D. This CDR3 is 13 amino acids long. CDR1 is SGHDN and CDR2 is FVKESK in the germline V gene. V was pared by 5 bases and J by 5 bases, with 10 bases between. CDR3 DNA: TGTGCCAGCAGCGCCCGACTCTATCAGCCCCAGCATTTT. Translation gives CASSARLYQPQHF.

The J gene is TRBJ2-2, the V gene TRBV6-5; 8 nucleotides align to TRBD2. This CDR3 has 13 amino acids. V was pared by 8 bases and J by 4 bases, with 3 bases of the junction left unmatched. Germline V gives CDR1 MNHEY, CDR2 SVGAGI. CDR3 residues: CASREGLTGELFF. The CDR3 nucleotides read TGTGCCAGCCGGGAGGGCCTCACCGGGGAGCTGTTTTTT.